This entry features one TCR beta chain sequence. Method: immunoSEQ multiplex PCR; TCRdb's copy keeps in-frame clones and lacks some. In the table there are about 310,000 clones, 80% to 90% of which are singletons. Between the trimmed V and J ends, which lost 1 base and 7 bases, there was a span of 11 bases. CDR1 SGHVS and CDR2 FQNEAQ come from the germline V gene. The CDR3 covers 14 residues. The participants were between roughly 18 and 90 years old and came from some 25 US areas. The recovered donors of Cohort 3 showed two negative PCRs, clearance, or symptom resolution. This sample stems from a study of blood T cell repertoires in COVID-19. Overall study: Sites in the United States, Italy and Spain provided acute and convalescent COVID-19 samples. Nucleic acid was either cDNA or gDNA, and it came from T cells, B-cell-depleted T cells, or PBMCs.

Source material: PBMCs or T cells enriched from blood (not recorded which). The TCR was taken from a man in his thirties or forties who had recovered from COVID-19. This chain joins TRBV7-8 and TRBJ1-3; no clear D gene. This CDR3 reads CASSLGTGGNTIYF. CDR3 nucleotides: TGTGCCAGCAGCTTAGGGACTGGCGGGAACACCATATATTTT.